This T cell receptor beta chain was sequenced in a study of blood T cell repertoires in COVID-19. Study details: In each case, the material was cDNA or gDNA derived from T cells, B-cell-depleted T cells, or PBMCs.

Authors' analysis steps: Amplification of reference gene primers was used by the study to estimate nucleated cell counts. Only in-frame clones appear in the TCRdb table, and some are missing; sequencing was by immunoSEQ multiplex PCR. For V, J and clone size, that table is used; D and trimming come from the DNA. The sample lists hundreds of thousands of clones, roughly 80% occurring once. CDR1 and CDR2 (germline): LGHDT, YNNKEL (reference sequence). The length of the CDR3 is 15 residues. V was pared by 0 bases and J by 5 bases, with 11 bases between. The clonotype originates from a woman in her forties or fifties with acute or convalescent COVID-19. The material sequenced was peripheral blood. The chain couples TRBV3-1 (or the pseudogene TRBV3-2) to TRBJ1-5; TRBD1 might be the D (5 bases). DNA of the CDR3: TGTGCCAGCAGCCAAGATCGGGGGGTGGATCAGCCCCAGCATTTT. Protein: CASSQDRGVDQPQHF.